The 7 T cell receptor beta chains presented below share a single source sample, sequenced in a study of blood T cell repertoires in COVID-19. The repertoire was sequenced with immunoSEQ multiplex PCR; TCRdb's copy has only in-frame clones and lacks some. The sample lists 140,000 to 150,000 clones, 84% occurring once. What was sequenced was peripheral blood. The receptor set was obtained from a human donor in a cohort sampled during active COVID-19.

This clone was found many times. The CDR3 reads CASSLGHRAGELFF. The CDR3 DNA reads TGCGCCAGCAGCTTGGGACACAGAGCCGGGGAGCTGTTTTTT. The genes are TRBV4-1 and TRBJ2-2; tentatively, D is TRBD1 (6 bases). Germline CDR1 MGHRA, CDR2 YSYEKL. This CDR3 has 14 residues. The V gene lost 5 bases and the J gene lost 6 bases, with 13 bases spanning the gap.

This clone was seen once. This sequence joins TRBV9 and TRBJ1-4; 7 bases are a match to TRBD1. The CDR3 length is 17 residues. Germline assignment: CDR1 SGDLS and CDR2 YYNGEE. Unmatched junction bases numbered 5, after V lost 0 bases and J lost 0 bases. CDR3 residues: CASSVGDSLATNEKLFF. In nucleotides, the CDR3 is TGTGCCAGCAGCGTAGGGGACAGTCTGGCAACTAATGAAAAACTGTTTTTT.

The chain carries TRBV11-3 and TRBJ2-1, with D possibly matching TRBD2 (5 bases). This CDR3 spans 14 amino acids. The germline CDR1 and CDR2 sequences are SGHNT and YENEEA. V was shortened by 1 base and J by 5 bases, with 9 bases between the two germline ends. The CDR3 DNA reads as TGTGCCAGCAGCTTAGGAGGGAGAAACAATGAGCAGTTCTTC. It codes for CASSLGGRNNEQFF.

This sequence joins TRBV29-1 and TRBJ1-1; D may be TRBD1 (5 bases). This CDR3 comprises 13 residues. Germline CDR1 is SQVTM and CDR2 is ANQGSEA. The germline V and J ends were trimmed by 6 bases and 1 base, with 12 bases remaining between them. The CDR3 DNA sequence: TGCAGCGTAACGAAAACAGGGAACACTGAAGCTTTCTTT. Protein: CSVTKTGNTEAFF.

The chain's CDR3 is CASSSIRDTSTDTQYF. In DNA form, the CDR3 reads TGTGCCAGCAGCTCCATCCGGGACACTTCCACAGATACGCAGTATTTT. The rearrangement uses TRBV7-9 and TRBJ2-3, with TRBD1 as a possible D gene (6 bases). In germline, CDR1 is SEHNR, CDR2 FQNEAQ (reference sequence). Trimming pared 4 bases from V and 2 bases from J, leaving 16 bases between. This CDR3 region has 16 residues.

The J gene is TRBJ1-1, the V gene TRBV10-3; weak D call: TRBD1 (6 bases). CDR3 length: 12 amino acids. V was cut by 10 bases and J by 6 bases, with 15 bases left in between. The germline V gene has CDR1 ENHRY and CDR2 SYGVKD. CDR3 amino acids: CATAGEKAEAFF. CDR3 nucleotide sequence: TGTGCCACAGCAGGGGAGAAGGCTGAAGCTTTCTTT.

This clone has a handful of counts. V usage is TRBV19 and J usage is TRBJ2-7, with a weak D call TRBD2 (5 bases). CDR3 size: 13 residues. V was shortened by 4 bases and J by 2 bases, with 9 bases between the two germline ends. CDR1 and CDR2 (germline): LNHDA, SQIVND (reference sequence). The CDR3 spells CASSSSGTYEQYF. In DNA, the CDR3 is TGTGCCAGTAGTAGCTCCGGGACCTACGAGCAGTACTTC. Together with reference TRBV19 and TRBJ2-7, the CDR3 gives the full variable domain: DGGITQSPKYLFRKEGQNVTLSCEQNLNHDAMYWYRQDPGQGLRLIYYSQIVNDFQKGDIAEGYSVSREKKESFPLTVTSAQKNPTAFYLCASSSSGTYEQYFGPGTRLTVT.